A selection of T cell receptor beta chains follows, all from one sample in a study of blood T cell repertoires in COVID-19. Generated by immunoSEQ multiplex PCR, the TCRdb table keeps only in-frame clones and is missing some. Found here are around 270,000 clones, about 89% of them singletons; the top ten hold around 0.88%. The material sequenced was peripheral blood. These receptors originate from a man aged 30 to 45 with acute or convalescent COVID-19. The conserved cysteine and the conserved F or W are not part of the CDR3 here.

TRBV5-5,TRBJ2-1,ASSFDRVNEQF
TRBV6-5,TRBJ1-6,ASKQGVGNSPLH
TRBV6-5,TRBJ2-5,ASRMTGSETQY
TRBV7-9,TRBJ2-3,ASSSPRDSSQDTQY
TRBV19,TRBJ2-5,ASSIGGRETQY
TRBV6-5,TRBJ1-1,ASSWGQPNTEAF
TRBV6-5,TRBJ1-1,ASSLVQGLNTEAF
TRBV4-2,TRBJ1-4,ASSQVGTGLLATNEKLF
TRBV20-1,TRBJ2-3,SASRVVADTQY
TRBV5-4,TRBJ1-6,ASSLLVYAGRNSPLH
TRBV5-1,TRBJ1-1,CQHPWRGTQYTEAF
TRBV7-3,TRBJ2-3,ASSAPGRPDTQY
TRBV2,TRBJ1-2,ASSEYGTGFPYGYT
TRBV18,TRBJ2-7,ASSPNYVSDEQY
TRBV5-1,TRBJ2-7,ASSLASLAERYEQY
TRBV27,TRBJ2-7,ASSSLSYEQY
TRBV21-1,TRBJ1-1,ASSKGTGNTEAF
TRBV28,TRBJ2-7,ASSLVVTGKYYEQY
TRBV30,TRBJ1-5,AAQGQGFEGNQPQH
TRBV11-3,TRBJ2-7,ASSWTRNSYEQY
TRBV25-1,TRBJ1-2,ASSEGGANYGYT
TRBV3-1/TRBV3-2,TRBJ2-3,ASSQTTYSTDTQY
TRBV2,TRBJ2-4,ASTVDSRIQY
TRBV10-3,TRBJ1-2,AISEGEGLGYT
TRBV5-5,TRBJ1-1,ASKPKQGASKYTEAF
TRBV4-1,TRBJ1-1,ASSQGTQVPNTEAF
TRBV7-9,TRBJ1-2,ASSVLRGANYGYT
TRBV4-2,TRBJ1-1,ASSRQVNTEAF
TRBV27,TRBJ2-5,ASSPRQSRQETQY
TRBV6-5,TRBJ1-2,ASRPGQGIGYT
TRBV5-1,TRBJ2-2,AREAGTSGRPTSGELF
TRBV6-2/TRBV6-3,TRBJ2-3,ASSHGSTDTQY
TRBV6-6,TRBJ1-5,ASSRTRGGSNQPQH
TRBV10-1,TRBJ2-7,ASSPIGTSGSYEQY
TRBV20-1,TRBJ1-5,SASVQGRRNQPQH
TRBV7-2,TRBJ2-2,ASSLDRGAGELF
TRBV5-1,TRBJ1-4,ASSLGQGIEKLF
TRBV3-1/TRBV3-2,TRBJ2-3,ASSHPSGGTDTQY
TRBV28,TRBJ1-1,ASSFDGVNTEAF
TRBV15,TRBJ2-1,ATSRALAQSSYNEQF
TRBV10-2,TRBJ2-1,ASTKQGAYNEQF
TRBV29-1,TRBJ2-3,SVAWTSATADTQY
TRBV15,TRBJ2-1,ATSYRDYGYNEQF
TRBV18,TRBJ1-1,ASSPRDRINTEAF
TRBV5-1,TRBJ2-2,ASSWTSGGPNTGELF
TRBV4-1,TRBJ1-6,ASSLWVGNSPLH
TRBV6-6,TRBJ1-1,ASRIRQDPTEAF
TRBV7-7,TRBJ2-5,ASSLLRGPQETQY
TRBV9,TRBJ2-2,ASSVAPGRGAANRELF
TRBV7-3,TRBJ2-6,ASSPGGSGANVLT
TRBV7-3,TRBJ2-3,ASSLTGGIGDTQY
TRBV4-2,TRBJ1-5,ASSQDGKGDQPQH
TRBV5-4,TRBJ1-1,ASSRGGQVNTEAF
TRBV28,TRBJ2-1,ASSSYGSSYNEQF
TRBV6-5,TRBJ2-5,ASSWGLAGGEETQY
TRBV28,TRBJ1-5,ASSSSGGSQPQH